The 26 T cell receptor beta chains reported below all come from one sample, sequenced in a study of human T cells and chemical hapten exposure. MiXCR was run by TCRdb on the RACE reads, yielding one entry per CDR3 protein. The sample carries 25,000 to 35,000 distinct CDR3 sequences, 7% to 8.5% recorded once. Sample time point: healthy volunteer bleed at 2 weeks. Someone pulled total RNA out of unfractionated whole blood. Sequenced material: whole blood. Receptor source: a human donor in good health. Some clones in this sample may be carry-over from other donors' samples.

This chain uses TRBV27 with TRBJ2-5; the match to TRBD1 covers 7 bases. Looked up from germline, CDR1 is MNHEY and CDR2 is SMNVEV (reference sequence). V lost 3 bases and J lost 7; bases outside the gene matches: 2. The CDR3 has 12 residues. This CDR3 reads CASSFPGGTQYF. DNA of the CDR3: TGTGCCAGCAGTTTCCCAGGGGGGACCCAGTACTTC.

This clonotype was seen ten or more times. V and J are TRBV11-2 and TRBJ2-1, with 7 nucleotides matching TRBD2. The CDR3 is 14 residues long. Germline V gene data show CDR1 as SGHAT and CDR2 as FQNNGV. Germline trimming cut 7 bases from V and 4 bases from J; bases unmatched to any gene: 7. CDR3: CASNPGGQYNEQFF. Written as DNA, the CDR3 is TGTGCCAGCAACCCGGGAGGCCAATACAATGAGCAGTTCTTC.

This clonotype turned up a few times. The chain combines TRBV5-6 with TRBJ2-3; D gene uncertain. Germline V gives CDR1 SGHDT, CDR2 YYEEEE. The CDR3 loop spans 18 amino acids. The ends were cut back, 0 bases at V and 2 bases at J, with 19 bases in the middle. The CDR3: CASSLASSGPFNTDTQYF. The CDR3 DNA reads TGTGCCAGCAGCTTGGCGTCATCGGGTCCTTTCAACACAGATACGCAGTATTTT. Based on the CDR3 plus reference TRBV5-6 and TRBJ2-3, the full variable domain is DAGVTQSPTHLIKTRGQQVTLRCSPKSGHDTVSWYQQALGQGPQFIFQYYEEEERQRGNFPDRFSGHQFPNYSSELNVNALLLGDSALYLCASSLASSGPFNTDTQYFGPGTRLTVL.

The V gene is TRBV27, the J gene TRBJ1-5, with 8 bases identical to TRBD1. Per the germline V gene, CDR1 is MNHEY and CDR2 is SMNVEV (reference sequence). The V gene end was trimmed by 3 bases and the J gene end by 2 bases; junction bases not matched to a gene: 3. CDR3 length: 15 residues. The CDR3 is CASSLTQGGNQPQHF. Here the CDR3 DNA reads TGTGCCAGCAGTTTGACACAGGGGGGCAATCAGCCCCAGCATTTT.

This clonotype turned up a few times. This rearrangement joins TRBV5-6 to TRBJ2-7; D is unclear. From germline, CDR1 is SGHDT and CDR2 YYEEEE. V lost 0 bases and J lost 4, with 5 bases in between. This CDR3 is built from 12 residues. The CDR3 loop is CASSLGAYEQYF. As DNA, the CDR3 is TGTGCCAGCAGCTTGGGGGCGTACGAGCAGTACTTC.

This clonotype has a count of ten or more. The chain couples TRBV4-1 to TRBJ2-5, with 8 positions matching TRBD2. The ends lost 0 bases at V and 5 bases at J; junction bases unmatched: 11. This CDR3 spans 17 amino acids. The germline V gene has CDR1 MGHRA and CDR2 YSYEKL. CDR3 nucleotides: TGCGCCAGCAGCCAAGATATCGGGGGGGGGCCCAGGGAGACCCAGTACTTC. Translated, it gives CASSQDIGGGPRETQYF.

This clonotype was seen many times. This chain joins TRBV3-1 and TRBJ1-3; no definite D call. The germline V and J ends were trimmed by 0 bases and 0 bases, with 9 bases remaining between them. The CDR3 is 16 amino acids. Germline V gene data show CDR1 as LGHDT and CDR2 as YNNKEL (reference sequence). The CDR3 DNA reads TGTGCCAGCAGCCAAGATATGAGGCCCTCTGGAAACACCATATATTTT. Translating it yields CASSQDMRPSGNTIYF.

In this sample, this clonotype turned up a few times. The J gene is TRBJ1-5, the V gene TRBV11-2; no firm D call. CDR1 and CDR2 (germline): SGHAT, FQNNGV. CDR3 length: 15 amino acids. Trimming cost V 0 bases and J 5 bases, with 11 bases left between them. The CDR3 reads CASSLDPSSYQPQHF. CDR3 sequence (DNA): TGTGCCAGCAGCTTAGATCCGTCATCATATCAGCCCCAGCATTTT.

This clonotype was found many times. The chain joins TRBV15 to TRBJ1-2; the D is unclear. This CDR3 contains 13 residues. Germline V lookup: CDR1 LNHNV, CDR2 YYDKDF (reference sequence). Trimming cost V 6 bases and J 1 base, with 9 bases left between them. As DNA, the CDR3 is TGTGCCACCAGTGCGGACCTTAACTATGGCTACACCTTC. It encodes CATSADLNYGYTF.

The chain carries TRBV7-8 and TRBJ2-1; TRBD1 might be the D (6 bases). CDR3 size: 16 residues. Trimming took off 4 bases at V and 3 bases at J, with 16 bases between the two ends. CDR1 and CDR2 (germline): SGHVS, FQNEAQ. The CDR3 spells CASSSLGKDSYNEQFF. The CDR3 DNA sequence: TGTGCCAGCAGCTCACTCGGAAAGGACAGCTACAATGAGCAGTTCTTC. The full variable domain, in which reference TRBV7-8 and TRBJ2-1 provide the parts outside the CDR3, is GAGVSQSPRYKVAKRGQDVALRCDPISGHVSLFWYQQALGQGPEFLTYFQNEAQLDKSGLPSDRFFAERPEGSVSTLKIQRTQQEDSAVYLCASSSLGKDSYNEQFFGPGTRLTVL.

This clonotype was recorded at least ten times. The rearrangement joins TRBV20-1 to TRBJ1-1; 8 bases align to TRBD1. The CDR3 loop spans 13 amino acids. The germline V gene encodes CDR1 DFQATT and CDR2 SNEGSKA (reference sequence). The trim removed 5 bases at V and 4 bases at J, leaving 6 bases unmatched. The CDR3 loop reads CSALTGTGTEAFF. The CDR3 region has the DNA TGCAGTGCTCTTACCGGGACAGGCACTGAAGCTTTCTTT.

The chain carries TRBV20-1 and TRBJ2-3, with 9 bases that match TRBD1. Per the germline V gene, CDR1 is DFQATT and CDR2 is SNEGSKA (reference sequence). The CDR3 covers 17 residues. With V trimmed by 1 base and J by 1 base, 9 bases remained unmatched. The CDR3 DNA reads TGCAGTGCTAGAGCACTAAACCGGGACAGGGGCACAGATACGCAGTATTTT. Encoded protein: CSARALNRDRGTDTQYF.

The chain is built from TRBV6-1 and TRBJ1-6, with D unclear. The CDR3 spans 13 residues. The germline V gene encodes CDR1 MNHNS and CDR2 SASEGT. V was shortened by 4 bases and J by 9 bases, with 10 bases between the two germline ends. CDR3 sequence (DNA): TGTGCCAGCAGTGCCGAAGTAGGTTCACCCCTCCACTTT. This encodes CASSAEVGSPLHF.

This clonotype has at least ten counts. The chain couples TRBV6-5 to TRBJ2-1; D might be TRBD2 (5 bases). This CDR3 comprises 13 residues. Between the trimmed V and J ends, which lost 8 bases and 0 bases, there was a span of 8 bases. Germline V lookup: CDR1 MNHEY, CDR2 SVGAGI. CDR3 sequence (DNA): TGTGCCAGCCAGCGGAACTCCTACAATGAGCAGTTCTTC. Amino acids: CASQRNSYNEQFF.

This clonotype came up many times. The chain is built from TRBV7-6 and TRBJ2-1; the D call may be TRBD1 or TRBD2 (5 bases each). V was shortened by 2 bases and J by 5 bases, with 10 bases between the two germline ends. The CDR3 runs to 14 residues. The germline CDR1 and CDR2 sequences are SGHVS and FNYEAQ. CDR3 protein: CASSLFGAHNEQFF. In DNA form, the CDR3 reads TGTGCCAGCAGCTTATTCGGGGCCCACAATGAGCAGTTCTTC.

This clonotype was seen ten or more times. In nucleotides, the CDR3 is TGTGCCAGCAGCTTGACAGGGGGCGATAATCAGCCCCAGCATTTT. Protein sequence: CASSLTGGDNQPQHF. This chain joins TRBV3-1 and TRBJ1-5, with 10 bases that match TRBD1. The ends lost 5 bases at V and 4 bases at J; junction bases unmatched: 5. The CDR3 runs to 15 residues. CDR1 and CDR2 from the germline V gene are LGHDT and YNNKEL (reference sequence).

Ten or more counts support this clonotype. V and J are TRBV3-1 and TRBJ2-2; D may be TRBD1 (7 bases). With 5 bases removed from V and 2 bases from J, the gap between germline ends came to 18 bases. Per germline, CDR1 LGHDT and CDR2 YNNKEL (reference sequence). The CDR3 runs 17 residues. The CDR3, as DNA: TGTGCCAGCAGCGATGACCCAGGGGGAGGAAACACCGGGGAGCTGTTTTTT. Translating it yields CASSDDPGGGNTGELFF.

This clonotype showed up many times. This chain joins TRBV28 and TRBJ2-5, with TRBD2 as a possible D gene (6 bases). The CDR3 has 15 amino acids. The ends were cut back, 5 bases at V and 5 bases at J, with 18 bases in the middle. From germline, CDR1 is MDHEN and CDR2 SYDVKM. Here the CDR3 DNA reads TGTGCCAGCAGTATAGCTAGCGACAAGACGGAGACCCAGTACTTC. Its translation is CASSIASDKTETQYF.

With regard to this clonotype: A much larger clonotype is one base distant, so this may be a read error. The chain recombines TRBV4-1 with TRBJ1-2, with D unresolved. This CDR3 spans 17 amino acids. Germline V gene sequence: CDR1 MGHRA, CDR2 YSYEKL. DNA for the CDR3: TGCGCCAGCAGCCAATGGTTCGCGGGAAACTTAAACTATGGCTACAACTTC. Protein product: CASSQWFAGNLNYGYNF.

This chain uses TRBV6-5 with TRBJ1-5; no clear D. The CDR3 contains 15 residues. V was clipped by 0 bases and J by 5 bases, with 11 bases between them. Germline CDR1 and CDR2: MNHEY and SVGAGI. The DNA for the CDR3 is TGTGCCAGCAGTTACTCACACCTGGGCGATCAGCCCCAGCATTTT. This gives the protein CASSYSHLGDQPQHF.

In its sample, this clonotype was seen a few times. The chain is built from TRBV6-6 and TRBJ1-2, with 8 bases lining up with TRBD1. Germline values: CDR1 MNHNY, CDR2 SVGAGI (reference sequence). The V and J ends lost 2 bases and 8 bases, in that order; junction bases with no gene match: 7. The CDR3 is 14 amino acids. DNA for the CDR3: TGTGCCAGCAGTTACGTCAGGGGGCCGGAAGGCTACACCTTC. Translation gives CASSYVRGPEGYTF.

This clonotype was seen more than once but under ten times. The genes are TRBV11-1 and TRBJ2-7; 7 bases align to TRBD2. Germline CDR1 reads SGHAT; CDR2 reads FQDESV (reference sequence). The CDR3 is made up of 16 amino acids. V shed 6 bases and J 2 bases; nucleotides not matched to a gene: 13. The CDR3 loop is CASSSASGLTTYEQYF. DNA for the CDR3: TGTGCCAGCAGTAGCGCTAGCGGCCTCACAACCTACGAGCAGTACTTC.

This clonotype was seen ten or more times. The rearrangement joins TRBV28 to TRBJ2-7; 10 nucleotides line up with TRBD1. V was clipped by 4 bases and J by 2 bases; unmatched bases: 5. This CDR3 is built from 15 residues. Germline CDR1 is MDHEN and CDR2 is SYDVKM. CDR3 residues: CASSSTGTGAYEQYF. Written as DNA, the CDR3 is TGTGCCAGCAGTTCAACCGGGACAGGGGCCTACGAGCAGTACTTC.

Concerning this clonotype: Its ends do not fully match the called genes, so a read error is possible. The chain combines TRBV28 with TRBJ2-4, with unresolved D. CDR3 size: 15 residues. Germline values: CDR1 MDHEN, CDR2 SYDVKM. The chain's CDR3 is CDSSPPEGAKNIQYF. In DNA form, the CDR3 reads TGTGACAGCAGTCCTCCGGAAGGGGCCAAAAACATTCAGTACTTC.

This clonotype has ten or more counts. The V call is TRBV7-9, the J call TRBJ2-5, with 7 positions matching TRBD2. V lost 5 bases and J lost 5; bases outside the gene matches: 5. The CDR3 has 13 amino acids. The V gene's germline CDR1 is SEHNR and CDR2 FQNEAQ (reference sequence). DNA for the CDR3: TGTGCCAGCAGCGCGGGAGCTCTGGAGACCCAGTACTTC. Amino acids: CASSAGALETQYF.

Ten or more counts support this clonotype. V and J are TRBV27 and TRBJ2-1, with TRBD1 identical over 7 bases. CDR1 and CDR2 from the germline V gene are MNHEY and SMNVEV (reference sequence). The CDR3 runs 16 residues. J lost 3 bases, V lost 4 bases, and 9 bases had no gene match. The CDR3 here is CASSSNRGKNYNEQFF. CDR3 bases: TGTGCCAGCAGTTCGAACAGGGGAAAAAACTACAATGAGCAGTTCTTC.